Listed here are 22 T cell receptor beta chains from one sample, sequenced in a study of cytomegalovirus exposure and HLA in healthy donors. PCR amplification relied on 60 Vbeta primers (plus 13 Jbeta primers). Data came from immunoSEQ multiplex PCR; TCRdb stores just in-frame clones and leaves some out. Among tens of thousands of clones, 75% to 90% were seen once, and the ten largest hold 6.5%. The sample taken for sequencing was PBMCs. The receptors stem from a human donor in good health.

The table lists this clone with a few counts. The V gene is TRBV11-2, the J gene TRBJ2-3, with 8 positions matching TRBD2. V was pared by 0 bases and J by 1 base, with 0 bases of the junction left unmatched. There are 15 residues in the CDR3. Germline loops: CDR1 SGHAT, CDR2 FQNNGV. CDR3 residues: CASSLERGGTDTQYF. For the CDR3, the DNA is TGTGCCAGCAGCTTAGAGCGGGGGGGCACAGATACGCAGTATTTT.

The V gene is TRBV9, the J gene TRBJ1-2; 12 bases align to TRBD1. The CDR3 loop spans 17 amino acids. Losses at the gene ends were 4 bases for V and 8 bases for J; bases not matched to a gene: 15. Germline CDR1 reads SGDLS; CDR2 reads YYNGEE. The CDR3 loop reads CASSPVGQGAFLGGYTF. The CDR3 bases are TGTGCCAGCAGCCCAGTGGGACAGGGGGCTTTTCTAGGGGGCTACACCTTC.

This CDR3 reads CATSREWAYVAQEQYF. The DNA for the CDR3 is TGTGCCACCAGCAGAGAATGGGCGTACGTGGCCCAGGAGCAGTACTTC. This chain links TRBV15 with TRBJ2-7; no clear D gene. Germline lookup yields CDR1 LNHNV and CDR2 YYDKDF (reference sequence). V lost 0 bases and J lost 7, with 19 bases in between. CDR3 length: 16 amino acids.

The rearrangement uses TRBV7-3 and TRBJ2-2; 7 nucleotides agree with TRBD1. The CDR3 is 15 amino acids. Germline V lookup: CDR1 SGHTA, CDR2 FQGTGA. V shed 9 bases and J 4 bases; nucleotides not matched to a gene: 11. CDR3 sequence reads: CASSPNRGSTGELFF. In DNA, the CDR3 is TGTGCCAGTTCCCCCAACAGGGGAAGCACCGGGGAGCTGTTTTTT.

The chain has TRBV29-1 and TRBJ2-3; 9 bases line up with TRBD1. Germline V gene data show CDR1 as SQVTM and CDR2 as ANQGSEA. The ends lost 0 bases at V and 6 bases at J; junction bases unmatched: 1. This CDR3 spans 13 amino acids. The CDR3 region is CSVEDTGGDTQYF. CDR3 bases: TGCAGCGTTGAAGATACAGGGGGCGATACGCAGTATTTT.

This CDR3 is CASSESSLPYF. CDR3 DNA sequence: TGTGCCAGCAGTGAATCCAGTCTGCCGTACTTC. The chain is built from TRBV2 and TRBJ2-7, with D unclear. The V gene's germline CDR1 is SNHLY and CDR2 FYNNEI. The CDR3 is 11 amino acids. The V and J ends lost 2 bases and 12 bases respectively, with 11 bases between them.

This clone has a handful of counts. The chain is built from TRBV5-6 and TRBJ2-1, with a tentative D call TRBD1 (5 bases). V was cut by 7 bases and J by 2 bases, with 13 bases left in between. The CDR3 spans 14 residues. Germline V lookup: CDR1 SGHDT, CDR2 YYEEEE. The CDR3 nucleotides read TGTGCCAGCTCCAGGGAATTGGCCTACAATGAGCAGTTCTTC. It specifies CASSRELAYNEQFF.

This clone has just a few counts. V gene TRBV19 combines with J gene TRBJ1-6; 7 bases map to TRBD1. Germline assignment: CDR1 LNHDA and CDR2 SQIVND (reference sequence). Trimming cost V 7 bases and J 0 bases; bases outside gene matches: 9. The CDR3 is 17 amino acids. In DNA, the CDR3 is TGTGCCAGTAAACCCGGGACAGCGAGCTCCTATAATTCACCCCTCCACTTT. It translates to CASKPGTASSYNSPLHF.

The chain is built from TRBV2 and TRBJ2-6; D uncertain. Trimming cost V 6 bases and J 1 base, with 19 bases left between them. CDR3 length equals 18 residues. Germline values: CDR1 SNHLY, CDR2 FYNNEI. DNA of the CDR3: TGTGCCAGCAGCGATACCGGGTCGTTCTCATCTGGGGCCAACGTCCTGACTTTC. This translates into CASSDTGSFSSGANVLTF. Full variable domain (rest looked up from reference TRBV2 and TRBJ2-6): EPEVTQTPSHQVTQMGQEVILRCVPISNHLYFYWYRQILGQKVEFLVSFYNNEISEKSEIFDDQFSVERPDGSNFTLKIRSTKLEDSAMYFCASSDTGSFSSGANVLTFGAGSRLTVL.

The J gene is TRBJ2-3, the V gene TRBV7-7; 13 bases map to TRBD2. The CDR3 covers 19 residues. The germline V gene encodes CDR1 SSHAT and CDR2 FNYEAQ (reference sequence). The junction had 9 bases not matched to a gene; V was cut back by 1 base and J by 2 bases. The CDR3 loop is CASSLGLAGGRAYTDTQYF. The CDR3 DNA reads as TGTGCCAGCAGCTTAGGACTAGCGGGGGGCCGTGCATACACAGATACGCAGTATTTT.

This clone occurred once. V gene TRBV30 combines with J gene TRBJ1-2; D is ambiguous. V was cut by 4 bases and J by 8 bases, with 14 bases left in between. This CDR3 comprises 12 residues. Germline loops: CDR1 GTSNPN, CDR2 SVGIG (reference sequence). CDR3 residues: CAWKHGVRGYTF. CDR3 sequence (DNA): TGTGCCTGGAAACACGGGGTTCGGGGCTACACCTTC.

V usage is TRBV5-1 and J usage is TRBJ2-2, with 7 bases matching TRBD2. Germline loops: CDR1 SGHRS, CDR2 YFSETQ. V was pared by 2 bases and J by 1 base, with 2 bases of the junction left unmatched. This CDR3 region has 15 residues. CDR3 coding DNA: TGCGCCAGCAGCTTTTCGGGGGGGAACACCGGGGAGCTGTTTTTT. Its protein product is CASSFSGGNTGELFF.

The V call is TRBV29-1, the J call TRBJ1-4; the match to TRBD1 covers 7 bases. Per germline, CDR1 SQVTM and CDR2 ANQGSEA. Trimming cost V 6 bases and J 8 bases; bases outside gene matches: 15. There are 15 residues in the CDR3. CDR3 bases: TGCAGCGTCCCCCCTAGACAGGGACGAGGAGAAAAACTGTTTTTT. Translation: CSVPPRQGRGEKLFF.

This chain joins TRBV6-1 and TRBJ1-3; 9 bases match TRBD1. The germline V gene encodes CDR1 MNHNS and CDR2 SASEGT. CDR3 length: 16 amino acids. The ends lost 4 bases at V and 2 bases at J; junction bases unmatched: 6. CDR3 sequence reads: CASSAGTGQPGNTIYF. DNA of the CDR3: TGTGCCAGCAGTGCCGGGACAGGGCAACCTGGAAACACCATATATTTT.

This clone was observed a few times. CDR3 sequence: CAWRTDSYEQYF. The CDR3 coding sequence is TGTGCCTGGAGGACAGACTCCTACGAGCAGTACTTC. This rearrangement joins TRBV30 to TRBJ2-7; a weak D match, TRBD1 (5 bases). Looked up from germline, CDR1 is GTSNPN and CDR2 is SVGIG (reference sequence). The V and J ends lost 3 bases and 0 bases respectively, with 6 bases between them. The CDR3 loop spans 12 amino acids.

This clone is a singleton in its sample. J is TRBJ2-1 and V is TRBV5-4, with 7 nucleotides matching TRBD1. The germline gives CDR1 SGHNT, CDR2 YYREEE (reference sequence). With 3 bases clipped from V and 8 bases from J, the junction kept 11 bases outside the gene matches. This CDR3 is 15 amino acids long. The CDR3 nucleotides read TGTGCCAGCAGCTCCCGGGACAGATCTCTCTATGAGCAGTTCTTC. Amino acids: CASSSRDRSLYEQFF.

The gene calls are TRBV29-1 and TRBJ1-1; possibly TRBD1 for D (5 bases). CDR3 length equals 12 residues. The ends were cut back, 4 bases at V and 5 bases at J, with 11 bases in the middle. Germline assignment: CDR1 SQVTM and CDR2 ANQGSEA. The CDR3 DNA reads TGCAGCGTTGTGGGAGGGGTGACTGAAGCTTTCTTT. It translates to CSVVGGVTEAFF.

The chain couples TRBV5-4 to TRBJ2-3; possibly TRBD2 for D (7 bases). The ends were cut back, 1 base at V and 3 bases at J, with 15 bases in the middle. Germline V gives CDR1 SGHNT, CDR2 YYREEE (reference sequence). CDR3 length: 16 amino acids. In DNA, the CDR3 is TGTGCCAGCAGCTTGTATAGGGGGGGAGGGACAGATACGCAGTATTTT. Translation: CASSLYRGGGTDTQYF.

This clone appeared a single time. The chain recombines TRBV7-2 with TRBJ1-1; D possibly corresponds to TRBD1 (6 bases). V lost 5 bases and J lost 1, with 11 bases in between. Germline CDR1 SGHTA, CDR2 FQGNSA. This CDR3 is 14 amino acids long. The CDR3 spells CASSPQGTNTEAFF. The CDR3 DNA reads TGTGCCAGCAGCCCACAGGGAACGAACACTGAAGCTTTCTTT.

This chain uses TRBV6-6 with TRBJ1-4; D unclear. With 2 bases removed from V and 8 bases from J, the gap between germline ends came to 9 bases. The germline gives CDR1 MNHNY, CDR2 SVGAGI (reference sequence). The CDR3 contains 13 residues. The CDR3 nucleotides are TGTGCCAGCAGTTACGAGGTTATGGAAAAACTGTTTTTT. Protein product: CASSYEVMEKLFF.

DNA for the CDR3: TGTGCCTGGACTTTTAACACTGAAGCTTTCTTT. Its translation is CAWTFNTEAFF. The chain uses TRBV30 and TRBJ1-1; D is ambiguous. The CDR3 sequence is 11 residues long. The V end was cut by 4 bases, the J end by 2 bases, with 5 bases between. The germline V gene encodes CDR1 GTSNPN and CDR2 SVGIG (reference sequence).

This CDR3 is CASSDKRGGVYEQYF. CDR3 coding DNA: TGTGCCAGCAGCGACAAGCGGGGGGGGGTTTACGAGCAGTACTTC. The rearrangement uses TRBV7-2 and TRBJ2-7, with 10 bases that match TRBD2. Germline trimming cut 5 bases from V and 4 bases from J; bases unmatched to any gene: 8. CDR1 is SGHTA, CDR2 FQGNSA, per germline. CDR3 length: 15 residues. Together with reference TRBV7-2 and TRBJ2-7, the CDR3 gives the full variable domain: GAGVSQSPSNKVTEKGKDVELRCDPISGHTALYWYRQSLGQGLEFLIYFQGNSAPDKSGLPSDRFSAERTGGSVSTLTIQRTQQEDSAVYLCASSDKRGGVYEQYFGPGTRLTVT.